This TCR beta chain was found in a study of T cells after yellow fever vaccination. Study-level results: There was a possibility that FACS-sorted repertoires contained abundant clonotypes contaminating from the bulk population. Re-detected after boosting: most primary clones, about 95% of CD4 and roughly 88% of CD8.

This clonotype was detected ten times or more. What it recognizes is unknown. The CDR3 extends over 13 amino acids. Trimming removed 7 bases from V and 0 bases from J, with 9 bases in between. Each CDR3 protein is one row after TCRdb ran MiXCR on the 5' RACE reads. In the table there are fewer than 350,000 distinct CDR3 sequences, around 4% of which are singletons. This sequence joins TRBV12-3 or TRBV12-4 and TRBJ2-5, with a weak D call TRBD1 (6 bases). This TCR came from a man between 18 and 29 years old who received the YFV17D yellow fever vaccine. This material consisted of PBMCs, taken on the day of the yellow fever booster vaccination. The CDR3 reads CASNTGNQETQYF. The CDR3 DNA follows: TGTGCCAGCAATACAGGGAACCAAGAGACCCAGTACTTC.